This T cell receptor beta chain was found in a study of T cell responses to AZD1222 COVID-19 vaccine. Study-level findings and limits: Just a handful of people given AZD1222 tested seropositive at baseline.

CDR3 length: 11 amino acids. Germline CDR1 reads MDHEN; CDR2 reads SYDVKM. Generated by immunoSEQ multiplex PCR, the TCRdb table keeps only in-frame clones and is missing some. This sample carries roughly 150,000 clones, approximately 90% of them seen once, and the ten largest clones take 5%. Comment on this clone: The antigen remains unidentified.

The sample in question was peripheral blood, obtained on day 0 of AZD1222 vaccination. The chain joins TRBV28 to TRBJ1-2; no definite D call. The origin of this receptor is an adult in good health. CDR3 in DNA: TGTGCTATTCAGGAAAACTATGGCTACACCTTC. Translated, it gives CAIQENYGYTF.